This passage covers 25 T cell receptor beta chains from one sample sequenced in a study of control samples from healthy donors and cancer patients. Sequencing was performed with immunoSEQ multiplex PCR; in TCRdb, only in-frame clones are kept and a portion is missing. The data contain tens of thousands of clones, more than 70% of them singletons. The sequencing sample was made of PBMCs. These TCRs come from a woman in her sixties or seventies with lung cancer.

In nucleotides, the CDR3 is TGTGCCAGCCGGGCACAGGCGGAGACCCAGTACTTC. It specifies CASRAQAETQYF. The chain uses TRBV6-5 and TRBJ2-5, with D possibly matching TRBD1 (5 bases). Trimming removed 8 bases at V and 5 bases at J, with 12 bases between. The germline gives CDR1 MNHEY, CDR2 SVGAGI. The CDR3 totals 12 residues.

The chain couples TRBV5-6 to TRBJ1-2; 9 bases are a match to TRBD1. V was clipped by 3 bases and J by 4 bases; unmatched bases: 4. CDR3 length: 14 residues. Germline values: CDR1 SGHDT, CDR2 YYEEEE. CDR3 coding DNA: TGTGCCAGCAGCTCGGACAGGGGTCTCTATGGCTACACCTTC. This codes for CASSSDRGLYGYTF.

This chain uses TRBV5-1 with TRBJ2-7; 13 nucleotides match TRBD2. V lost 4 bases, J lost 3 bases, and 4 bases stayed unmatched. The CDR3 has 15 amino acids. CDR1 SGHRS and CDR2 YFSETQ come from the germline V gene. This chain's CDR3 is CASSGGLAGFYEQYF. In DNA, the CDR3 is TGCGCCAGCAGCGGGGGACTAGCGGGATTCTACGAGCAGTACTTC.

This clone came up once. The chain joins TRBV6-5 to TRBJ2-3; unclear D gene. CDR3 length: 15 residues. Trimming removed 0 bases from V and 2 bases from J, with 9 bases in between. Germline assignment: CDR1 MNHEY and CDR2 SVGAGI. CDR3 DNA: TGTGCCAGCAGTTACTCGGGCAGATTCACAGATACGCAGTATTTT. Protein sequence: CASSYSGRFTDTQYF.

The J gene is TRBJ2-7, the V gene TRBV20-1; 8 nucleotides match TRBD2. CDR1 is DFQATT and CDR2 is SNEGSKA in the germline V gene (reference sequence). The CDR3 has 16 amino acids. J was trimmed by 5 bases and V by 3 bases; bases with no gene match: 15. In nucleotides, the CDR3 is TGCAGTGCTAGTCGGGCCAGCGGGGGATTGAGAAACGAGCAGTACTTC. As protein: CSASRASGGLRNEQYF.

The chain joins TRBV12-3 or TRBV12-4 to TRBJ1-2; a possible D gene is TRBD1 (6 bases). Deletions cut 1 base from V and 6 bases from J, with 9 bases between. The CDR3 has 13 amino acids. The CDR3 sequence is CASSLDRVNGYTF. DNA for the CDR3: TGTGCCAGCAGTTTAGACAGGGTAAATGGCTACACCTTC.

The J gene is TRBJ2-3, the V gene TRBV7-8; TRBD2 matches 7 bases. The CDR3 is 14 residues long. V was clipped by 8 bases and J by 2 bases; unmatched bases: 7. Germline V gene data show CDR1 as SGHVS and CDR2 as FQNEAQ. In DNA, the CDR3 is TGTGCCAGCCAATTGAGGGACTACACAGATACGCAGTATTTT. Amino acid sequence: CASQLRDYTDTQYF.

This rearrangement joins TRBV12-3 or TRBV12-4 to TRBJ1-5; D remains ambiguous. The V gene lost 0 bases and the J gene lost 6 bases, with 3 bases spanning the gap. This CDR3 spans 12 amino acids. CDR3 in amino acids: CASSLAGQPQHF. As DNA, the CDR3 is TGTGCCAGCAGTTTAGCTGGTCAGCCCCAGCATTTT.

The chain carries TRBV19 and TRBJ1-2; unclear D gene. Trimming removed 2 bases at V and 8 bases at J, with 6 bases between. Germline V gives CDR1 LNHDA, CDR2 SQIVND (reference sequence). This CDR3 is 11 amino acids long. The DNA for the CDR3 is TGTGCCAGTAGTATAACGGCGGGCTACACCTTC. This codes for CASSITAGYTF.

The chain combines TRBV19 with TRBJ2-1, with no clear D. Germline V gene lookup returns CDR1 LNHDA and CDR2 SQIVND (reference sequence). The V gene lost 3 bases and the J gene lost 7 bases, with 4 bases spanning the gap. The CDR3 totals 11 residues. The CDR3 DNA reads TGTGCCAGTAGTATCCGGAATGAGCAGTTCTTC. It translates to CASSIRNEQFF. Using reference TRBV19 and TRBJ2-1 for the parts outside the CDR3, the full variable domain is DGGITQSPKYLFRKEGQNVTLSCEQNLNHDAMYWYRQDPGQGLRLIYYSQIVNDFQKGDIAEGYSVSREKKESFPLTVTSAQKNPTAFYLCASSIRNEQFFGPGTRLTVL.

The chain combines TRBV28 with TRBJ1-4; the match to TRBD1 covers 10 bases. The CDR3 covers 13 residues. Unmatched junction bases numbered 4, after V lost 1 base and J lost 14 bases. Per germline, CDR1 MDHEN and CDR2 SYDVKM. CDR3 nucleotides: TGTGCCAGCAGTTTATCCCTGGGACAGGGGCTGTTTTTT. Amino acids: CASSLSLGQGLFF. Full variable domain (outside the CDR3, taken from reference TRBV28 and TRBJ1-4): DVKVTQSSRYLVKRTGEKVFLECVQDMDHENMFWYRQDPGLGLRLIYFSYDVKMKEKGDIPEGYSVSREKKERFSLILESASTNQTSMYLCASSLSLGQGLFFGSGTQLSVL.

This chain joins TRBV10-2 and TRBJ2-2; D uncertain. CDR3 length: 16 amino acids. V was cut by 3 bases and J by 0 bases, with 11 bases left in between. Germline V gene lookup returns CDR1 WSHSY and CDR2 SAAADI. The CDR3 DNA reads TGCGCCAGCAGTGATTTGGGCCCAGCGAACACCGGGGAGCTGTTTTTT. Its translation is CASSDLGPANTGELFF.

This chain links TRBV12-3 or TRBV12-4 with TRBJ1-1, with TRBD1 matching 8 bases. The CDR3 consists of 13 residues. Losses at the gene ends were 5 bases for V and 4 bases for J; bases not matched to a gene: 3. CDR3 loop: CASSADRVTEAFF. The CDR3 nucleotides read TGTGCCAGCAGTGCGGACAGGGTCACTGAAGCTTTCTTT.

This rearrangement joins TRBV27 to TRBJ2-7; no reliable D call. Germline CDR1 MNHEY, CDR2 SMNVEV (reference sequence). V was trimmed by 0 bases and J by 1 base, leaving 13 bases between them. This CDR3 is 16 amino acids long. The DNA for the CDR3 is TGTGCCAGCAGTTTATCTGCTGTAGGCGTGTCCTACGAGCAGTACTTC. Its translation: CASSLSAVGVSYEQYF.

V and J are TRBV5-6 and TRBJ1-5, with no clear D. Between the trimmed V and J ends, which lost 5 bases and 5 bases, there was a span of 23 bases. From germline, CDR1 is SGHDT and CDR2 YYEEEE. The CDR3 loop spans 17 amino acids. The CDR3 DNA sequence: TGTGCCAGCAGTAGCCGTGGCCCCTTAAGAGGTGATCAGCCCCAGCATTTT. Protein: CASSSRGPLRGDQPQHF.

The rearrangement uses TRBV19 and TRBJ1-5; TRBD1 aligns across 8 bases. Losses at the gene ends were 8 bases for V and 7 bases for J; bases not matched to a gene: 13. This CDR3 spans 15 amino acids. Germline V gene data show CDR1 as LNHDA and CDR2 as SQIVND (reference sequence). The CDR3: CASGGRGRAMQPQHF. In DNA, the CDR3 is TGTGCCAGTGGCGGCAGGGGGCGAGCGATGCAGCCCCAGCATTTT.

The chain links TRBV6-6 to TRBJ2-5, with a tentative D call TRBD1 (6 bases). V lost 7 bases to trimming and J lost 5 bases, with 14 bases between them. CDR1 and CDR2 (germline): MNHNY, SVGAGI (reference sequence). The length of the CDR3 is 13 residues. The CDR3 protein is CASNPRGEETQYF. CDR3 coding DNA: TGTGCCAGCAACCCCAGGGGAGAGGAGACCCAGTACTTC.

The chain carries TRBV9 and TRBJ1-2; 7 bases are a match to TRBD1. The CDR3 totals 14 residues. The germline V gene has CDR1 SGDLS and CDR2 YYNGEE. V lost 0 bases and J lost 6; bases outside the gene matches: 5. CDR3 residues: CASSVGSGGNGYTF. CDR3 bases: TGTGCCAGCAGCGTAGGGTCAGGGGGTAATGGCTACACCTTC. The full variable domain, in which reference TRBV9 and TRBJ1-2 provide the parts outside the CDR3, is DSGVTQTPKHLITATGQRVTLRCSPRSGDLSVYWYQQSLDQGLQFLIQYYNGEERAKGNILERFSAQQFPDLHSELNLSSLELGDSALYFCASSVGSGGNGYTFGSGTRLTVV.

The rearrangement links TRBV19 to TRBJ2-1; D is possibly TRBD1 (6 bases). CDR1 and CDR2 from the germline V gene are LNHDA and SQIVND (reference sequence). V shed 1 base and J shed 4 bases, with 11 bases lying between them. This CDR3 contains 15 residues. CDR3 sequence (DNA): TGTGCCAGTAGTATAGCGGGGACACCTTACAATGAGCAGTTCTTC. This translates into CASSIAGTPYNEQFF.

The gene calls are TRBV28 and TRBJ1-4; a weak D match, TRBD1 (5 bases). Germline loops: CDR1 MDHEN, CDR2 SYDVKM. V lost 3 bases to trimming and J lost 10 bases, with 9 bases between them. The CDR3 runs to 12 residues. As DNA, the CDR3 is TGTGCCAGCAGTTTTCCGGGGGGAAAACTGTTTTTT. It translates to CASSFPGGKLFF.

This chain links TRBV28 with TRBJ1-6; 7 bases align to TRBD1. V trimming: 3 bases; J trimming: 4 bases; junction bases outside the gene matches: 0. The CDR3 is made up of 14 amino acids. Germline CDR1 and CDR2: MDHEN and SYDVKM. The DNA of the CDR3 is TGTGCCAGCAGTTTGACAGGGTATAATTCACCCCTCCACTTT. Residues: CASSLTGYNSPLHF.

The rearrangement joins TRBV10-1 to TRBJ2-3; 9 bases agree with TRBD2. Germline loops: CDR1 WNHNN, CDR2 SYGVQD (reference sequence). Trimming cost V 2 bases and J 7 bases; bases outside gene matches: 7. This CDR3 is built from 15 residues. CDR3 in DNA: TGCGCCAGCAGTGAGAATAGCGGGAGCGGATATACGCAGTATTTT. It translates to CASSENSGSGYTQYF.

J is TRBJ2-1 and V is TRBV3-1 (or the pseudogene TRBV3-2); 9 bases are a match to TRBD2. CDR1 is LGHDT, CDR2 YNNKEL, per germline (reference sequence). Trimming cost V 1 base and J 9 bases; bases outside gene matches: 7. This CDR3 has 15 residues. The CDR3 nucleotides read TGTGCCAGCAGCCAAGTCGCGGGGGGGCAAGGTGAGCAGTTCTTC. This sequence encodes CASSQVAGGQGEQFF.

This clone occurred once. V is TRBV5-4 and J is TRBJ1-3, with D unresolved. V lost 6 bases and J 0 bases, leaving 7 bases between the germline ends. The CDR3 is 13 residues long. Germline V gene lookup returns CDR1 SGHNT and CDR2 YYREEE (reference sequence). In DNA form, the CDR3 reads TGTGCCAGCAAGGAGAGCTCTGGAAACACCATATATTTT. It translates to CASKESSGNTIYF.

This chain links TRBV7-2 with TRBJ2-3; 9 nucleotides match TRBD2. From germline, CDR1 is SGHTA and CDR2 FQGNSA. The CDR3 is 17 amino acids. J lost 2 bases, V lost 5 bases, and 11 bases had no gene match. This CDR3 reads CASSRTSAAGYTDTQYF. CDR3 coding DNA: TGTGCCAGCAGCCGGACTAGCGCCGCAGGGTACACAGATACGCAGTATTTT. Complete variable domain (other parts from reference TRBV7-2 and TRBJ2-3): GAGVSQSPSNKVTEKGKDVELRCDPISGHTALYWYRQSLGQGLEFLIYFQGNSAPDKSGLPSDRFSAERTGGSVSTLTIQRTQQEDSAVYLCASSRTSAAGYTDTQYFGPGTRLTVL.